This T cell receptor beta chain was identified in a study of cytomegalovirus exposure and HLA in healthy donors. Study findings and constraints: Earlier results showed most TCR beta V segments being productive about 87% or about 30% of the time. In a later analysis, TCR beta V- and J-gene trimming showed a link to a missense DCLRE1C variant.

The germline V and J ends were trimmed by 0 bases and 5 bases, with 7 bases remaining between them. Germline CDR1 reads SGHTA; CDR2 reads FQGNSA. The CDR3 loop spans 14 amino acids. The sample holds a few counts of this clone. Its target is unknown. Use of 60 Vbeta and 13 Jbeta primers characterized the PCR. TCRdb's copy holds only in-frame clones and misses some; the assay was immunoSEQ multiplex PCR. The data show more than 95,000 clones, about four fifths seen once. The sample taken for sequencing was PBMCs. V gene TRBV7-2 combines with J gene TRBJ2-2; D is uncertain. This TCR came from a woman in her 30s in good health and CMV-seronegative. CDR3 sequence: CASSLALATGELFF. As DNA, the CDR3 is TGTGCCAGCAGCTTAGCCCTGGCTACCGGGGAGCTGTTTTTT.